This T cell receptor beta chain derives from a study of blood T cell repertoires in COVID-19. The CDR3 spans 13 residues. V lost 6 bases and J lost 5; bases outside the gene matches: 4. The V gene's germline CDR1 is LNHDA and CDR2 SQIVND (reference sequence). Profiled with immunoSEQ multiplex PCR; TCRdb holds only in-frame clones, not every one. The repertoire consists of approximately 160,000 clones, with around 83% occurring once and the leading ten covering under 15%. The V and J genes are TRBV19 and TRBJ2-1; TRBD2 matches at 7 bases. The TCR sequence derives from a man aged 65-85 years who had recovered from COVID-19. Input material: peripheral blood. This CDR3 is CASRLRENNEQFF. The DNA of the CDR3 is TGTGCCAGTAGGCTGCGGGAGAACAATGAGCAGTTCTTC.